This entry is about one TCR beta chain. What it binds is unknown. The repertoire was sequenced with immunoSEQ multiplex PCR; TCRdb's copy has only in-frame clones and lacks some. The sample has about 130,000 clones, just over 90% seen once. The entry originates in a study of T cell responses to AZD1222 COVID-19 vaccine. Points from the study as a whole: White British ancestry dominated among donors, who included more females, and clonal diversity was possibly underestimated.

V was pared by 8 bases and J by 6 bases, with 16 bases of the junction left unmatched. Germline lookup yields CDR1 LNHDA and CDR2 SQIVND (reference sequence). The CDR3 loop spans 15 amino acids. Sample: peripheral blood, taken on day 0 of AZD1222 vaccination. This chain uses TRBV19 with TRBJ2-7; 7 bases map to TRBD1. The clonotype was recovered from an adult in good health. The DNA of the CDR3 is TGTGCCAGTGCCCCGAACCGGGACAGTCCGCTCGAGCAGTACTTC. Translation gives CASAPNRDSPLEQYF.